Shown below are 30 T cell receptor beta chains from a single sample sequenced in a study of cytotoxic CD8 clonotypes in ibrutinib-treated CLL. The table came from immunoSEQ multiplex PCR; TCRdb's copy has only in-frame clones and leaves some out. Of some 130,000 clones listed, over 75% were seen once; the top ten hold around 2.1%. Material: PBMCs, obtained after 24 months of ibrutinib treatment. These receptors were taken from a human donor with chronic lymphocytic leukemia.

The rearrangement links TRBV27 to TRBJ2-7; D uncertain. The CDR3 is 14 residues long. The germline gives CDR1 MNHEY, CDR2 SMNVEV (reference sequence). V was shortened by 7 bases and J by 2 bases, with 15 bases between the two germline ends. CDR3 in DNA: TGTGCCAGCACCTCCGGCCCGAGCACCTACGAGCAGTACTTC. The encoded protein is CASTSGPSTYEQYF.

Here the CDR3 reads CASSLGFGNTIYF. The CDR3 nucleotides read TGCGCCAGCAGCTTAGGTTTTGGAAACACCATATATTTT. The chain is built from TRBV5-1 and TRBJ1-3; no definite D call. The CDR3 consists of 13 residues. In germline, CDR1 is SGHRS, CDR2 YFSETQ. Trimming removed 2 bases at V and 3 bases at J, with 6 bases between.

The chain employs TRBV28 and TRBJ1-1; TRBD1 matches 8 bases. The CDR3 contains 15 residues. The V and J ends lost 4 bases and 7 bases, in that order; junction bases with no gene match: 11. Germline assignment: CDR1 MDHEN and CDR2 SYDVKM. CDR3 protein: CASSSYAADRGEAFF. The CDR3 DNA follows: TGTGCCAGCAGTTCCTACGCGGCCGACAGGGGTGAAGCTTTCTTT.

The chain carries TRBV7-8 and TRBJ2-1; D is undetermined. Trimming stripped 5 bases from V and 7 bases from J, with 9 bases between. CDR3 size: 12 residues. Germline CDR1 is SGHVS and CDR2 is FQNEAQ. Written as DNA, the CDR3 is TGTGCCAGCAGCCCCGGGTTAAATGAGCAGTTCTTC. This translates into CASSPGLNEQFF. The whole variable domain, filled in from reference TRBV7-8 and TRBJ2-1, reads GAGVSQSPRYKVAKRGQDVALRCDPISGHVSLFWYQQALGQGPEFLTYFQNEAQLDKSGLPSDRFFAERPEGSVSTLKIQRTQQEDSAVYLCASSPGLNEQFFGPGTRLTVL.

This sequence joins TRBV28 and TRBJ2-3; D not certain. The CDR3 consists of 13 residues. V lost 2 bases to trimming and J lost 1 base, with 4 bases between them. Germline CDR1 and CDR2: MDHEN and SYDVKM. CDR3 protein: CASSLGGTDTQYF. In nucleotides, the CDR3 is TGTGCCAGCAGTTTAGGGGGCACAGATACGCAGTATTTT.

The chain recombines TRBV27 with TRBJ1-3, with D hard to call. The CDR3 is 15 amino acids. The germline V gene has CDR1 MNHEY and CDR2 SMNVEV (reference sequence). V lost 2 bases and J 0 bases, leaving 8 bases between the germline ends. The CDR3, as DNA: TGTGCCAGCAGTTTAGTGGGAAACTCTGGAAACACCATATATTTT. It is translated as CASSLVGNSGNTIYF.

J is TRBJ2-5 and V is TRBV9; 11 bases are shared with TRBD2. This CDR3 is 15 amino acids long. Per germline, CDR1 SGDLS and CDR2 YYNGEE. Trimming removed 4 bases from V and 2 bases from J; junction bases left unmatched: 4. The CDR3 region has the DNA TGTGCCAGCAGCAGACGACTAGCGGGGCAAGAGACCCAGTACTTC. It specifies CASSRRLAGQETQYF. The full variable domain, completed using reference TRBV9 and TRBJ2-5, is DSGVTQTPKHLITATGQRVTLRCSPRSGDLSVYWYQQSLDQGLQFLIQYYNGEERAKGNILERFSAQQFPDLHSELNLSSLELGDSALYFCASSRRLAGQETQYFGPGTRLLVL.

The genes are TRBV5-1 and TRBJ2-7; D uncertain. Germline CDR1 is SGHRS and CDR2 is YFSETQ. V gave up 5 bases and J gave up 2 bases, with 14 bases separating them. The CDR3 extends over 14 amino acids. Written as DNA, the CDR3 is TGCGCCAGCAGGCCCGGGCCGTCCACCTACGAGCAGTACTTC. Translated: CASRPGPSTYEQYF.

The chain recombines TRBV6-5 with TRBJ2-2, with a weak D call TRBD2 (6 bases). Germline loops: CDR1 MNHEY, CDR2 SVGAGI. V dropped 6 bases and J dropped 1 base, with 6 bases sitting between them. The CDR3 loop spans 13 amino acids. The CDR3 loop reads CASSGGNTGELFF. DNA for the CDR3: TGTGCCAGCAGCGGGGGGAACACCGGGGAGCTGTTTTTT.

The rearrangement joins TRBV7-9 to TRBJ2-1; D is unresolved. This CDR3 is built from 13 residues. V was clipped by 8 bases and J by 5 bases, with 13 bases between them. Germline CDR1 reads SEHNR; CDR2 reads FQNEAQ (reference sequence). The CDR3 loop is CASSPRSHNEQFF. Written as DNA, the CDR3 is TGTGCCAGCTCCCCCCGGTCGCACAATGAGCAGTTCTTC. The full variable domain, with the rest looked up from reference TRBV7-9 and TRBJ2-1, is DTGVSQNPRHKITKRGQNVTFRCDPISEHNRLYWYRQTLGQGPEFLTYFQNEAQLEKSRLLSDRFSAERPKGSFSTLEIQRTEQGDSAMYLCASSPRSHNEQFFGPGTRLTVL.

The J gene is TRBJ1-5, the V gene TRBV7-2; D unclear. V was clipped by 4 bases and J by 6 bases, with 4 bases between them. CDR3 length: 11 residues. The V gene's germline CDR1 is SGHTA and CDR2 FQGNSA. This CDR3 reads CASSSGQPQHF. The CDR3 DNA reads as TGTGCCAGCAGCTCCGGTCAGCCCCAGCATTTT.

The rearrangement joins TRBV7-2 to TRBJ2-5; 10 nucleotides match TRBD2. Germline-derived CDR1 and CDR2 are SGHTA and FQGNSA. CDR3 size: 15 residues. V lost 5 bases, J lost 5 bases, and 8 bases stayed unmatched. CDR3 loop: CASSRAGGSFETQYF. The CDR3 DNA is TGTGCCAGCAGCAGAGCGGGAGGGTCTTTCGAGACCCAGTACTTC.

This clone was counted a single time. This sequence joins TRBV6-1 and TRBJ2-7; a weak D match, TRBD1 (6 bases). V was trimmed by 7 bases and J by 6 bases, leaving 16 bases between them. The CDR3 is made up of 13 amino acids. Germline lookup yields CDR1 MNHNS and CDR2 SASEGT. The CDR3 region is CASKGGVGGEQYF. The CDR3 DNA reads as TGTGCCAGCAAAGGGGGAGTTGGAGGCGAGCAGTACTTC.

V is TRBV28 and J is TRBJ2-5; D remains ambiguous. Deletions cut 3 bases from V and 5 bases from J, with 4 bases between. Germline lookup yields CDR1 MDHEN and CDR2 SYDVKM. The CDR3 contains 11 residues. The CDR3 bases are TGTGCCAGCAGTTTTTCCGAGACCCAGTACTTC. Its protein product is CASSFSETQYF.

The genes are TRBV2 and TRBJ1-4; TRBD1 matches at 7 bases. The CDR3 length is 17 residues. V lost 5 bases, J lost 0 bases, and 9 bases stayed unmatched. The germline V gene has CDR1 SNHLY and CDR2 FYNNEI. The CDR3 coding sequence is TGTGCCAGCAGTACGGACAGGCCTTCCGCAACTAATGAAAAACTGTTTTTT. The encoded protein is CASSTDRPSATNEKLFF.

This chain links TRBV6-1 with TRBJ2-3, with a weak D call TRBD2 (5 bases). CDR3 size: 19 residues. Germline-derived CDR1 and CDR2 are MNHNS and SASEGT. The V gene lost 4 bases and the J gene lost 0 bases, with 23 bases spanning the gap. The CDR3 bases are TGTGCCAGCAGTGCCAGCGGATTAACTTGGGCCCCTAGCACAGATACGCAGTATTTT. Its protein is CASSASGLTWAPSTDTQYF.

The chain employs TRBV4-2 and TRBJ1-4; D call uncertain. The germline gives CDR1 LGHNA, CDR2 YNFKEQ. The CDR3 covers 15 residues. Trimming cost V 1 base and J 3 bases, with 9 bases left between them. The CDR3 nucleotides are TGTGCCAGCAGCCAAGTTCTAGGACCTAATGAAAAACTGTTTTTT. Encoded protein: CASSQVLGPNEKLFF.

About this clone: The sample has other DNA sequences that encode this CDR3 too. In nucleotides, the CDR3 is TGTGCCAGCAGCCTGAACACTGAAGCTTTCTTT. Protein product: CASSLNTEAFF. The chain joins TRBV5-4 to TRBJ1-1; no definite D call. Germline values: CDR1 SGHNT, CDR2 YYREEE (reference sequence). Trimming cost V 4 bases and J 0 bases, with 1 base left between them. This CDR3 is built from 11 residues.

The CDR3 DNA follows: TGCAGCGTTGAATATGAGGGACGCCGGAACACTGAAGCTTTCTTT. Amino acid sequence: CSVEYEGRRNTEAFF. This chain uses TRBV29-1 with TRBJ1-1; TRBD1 is a possible D gene (5 bases). The V gene's germline CDR1 is SQVTM and CDR2 ANQGSEA. CDR3 length: 15 residues. V gave up 2 bases and J gave up 1 base, with 14 bases separating them.

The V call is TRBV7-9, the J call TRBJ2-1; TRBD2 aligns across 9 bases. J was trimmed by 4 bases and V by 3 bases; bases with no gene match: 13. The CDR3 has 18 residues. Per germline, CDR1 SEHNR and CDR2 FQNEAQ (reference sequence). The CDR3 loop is CASSLGLKGLAPYNEQFF. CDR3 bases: TGTGCCAGCAGCTTGGGCCTAAAGGGACTAGCACCTTACAATGAGCAGTTCTTC.

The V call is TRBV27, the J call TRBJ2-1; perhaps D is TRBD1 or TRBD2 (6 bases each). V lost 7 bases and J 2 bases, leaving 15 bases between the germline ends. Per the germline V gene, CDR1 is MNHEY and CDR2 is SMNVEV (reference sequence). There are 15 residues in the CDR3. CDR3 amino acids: CASTSFGGPYNEQFF. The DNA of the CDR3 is TGTGCCAGCACCTCTTTTGGGGGGCCCTACAATGAGCAGTTCTTC.

CDR3 nucleotides: TGTGCCAGCAGCTTAGCGCTGGGGGGAGAACGCAACACCATATATTTT. This translates into CASSLALGGERNTIYF. The chain combines TRBV7-2 with TRBJ1-3, with a tentative D call TRBD1 (5 bases). In germline, CDR1 is SGHTA, CDR2 FQGNSA. The CDR3 runs to 16 residues. Trimming pared 0 bases from V and 7 bases from J, leaving 16 bases between.

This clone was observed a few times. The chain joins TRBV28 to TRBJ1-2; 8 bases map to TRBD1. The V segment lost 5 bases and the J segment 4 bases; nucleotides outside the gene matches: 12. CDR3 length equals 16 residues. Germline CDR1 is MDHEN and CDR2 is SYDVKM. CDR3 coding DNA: TGTGCCAGCAGTCCCGGCACGGGACAGGTCTTCTATGGCTACACCTTC. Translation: CASSPGTGQVFYGYTF.

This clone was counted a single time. The CDR3 region has the DNA TGTGCTAGTGGTCCACAGGGGATTGGAGATGAGCAGTTCTTC. Translated: CASGPQGIGDEQFF. The chain combines TRBV12-5 with TRBJ2-1; 7 bases fit TRBD1. The CDR3 runs to 14 residues. Germline loops: CDR1 LGHNT, CDR2 FRNRAP. Trimming at V came to 5 bases and at J to 8 bases, leaving 9 bases not matched to a gene.

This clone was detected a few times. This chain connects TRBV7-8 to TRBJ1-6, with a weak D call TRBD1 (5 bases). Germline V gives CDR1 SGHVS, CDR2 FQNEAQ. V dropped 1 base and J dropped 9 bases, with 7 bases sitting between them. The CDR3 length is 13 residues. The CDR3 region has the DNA TGTGCCAGCAGCTTAGGACAGACTTCACCCCTCCACTTT. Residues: CASSLGQTSPLHF.

CDR3 sequence (DNA): TGTGCCAGCTCGCGGGGAAACGAGCAGTACTTC. Translated, it gives CASSRGNEQYF. The J gene is TRBJ2-7, the V gene TRBV27, with D possibly matching TRBD2 (6 bases). The V end was cut by 8 bases, the J end by 5 bases, with 10 bases between. CDR3 size: 11 residues. Germline V gene data show CDR1 as MNHEY and CDR2 as SMNVEV (reference sequence).

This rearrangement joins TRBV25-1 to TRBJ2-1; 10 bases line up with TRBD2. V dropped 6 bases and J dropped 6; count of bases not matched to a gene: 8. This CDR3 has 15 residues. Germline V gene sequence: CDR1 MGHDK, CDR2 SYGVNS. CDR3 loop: CASSEPGLAFNEQFF. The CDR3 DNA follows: TGTGCCAGCAGCGAACCGGGACTAGCGTTCAATGAGCAGTTCTTC. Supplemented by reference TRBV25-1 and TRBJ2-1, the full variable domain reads EADIYQTPRYLVIGTGKKITLECSQTMGHDKMYWYQQDPGMELHLIHYSYGVNSTEKGDLSSESTVSRIRTEHFPLTLESARPSHTSQYLCASSEPGLAFNEQFFGPGTRLTVL.

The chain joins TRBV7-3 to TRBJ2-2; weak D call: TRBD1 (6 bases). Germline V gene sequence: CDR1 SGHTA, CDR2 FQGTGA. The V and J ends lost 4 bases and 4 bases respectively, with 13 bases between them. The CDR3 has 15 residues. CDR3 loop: CASSSPGQPTGELFF. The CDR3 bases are TGTGCCAGCAGCTCACCCGGACAGCCCACCGGGGAGCTGTTTTTT.

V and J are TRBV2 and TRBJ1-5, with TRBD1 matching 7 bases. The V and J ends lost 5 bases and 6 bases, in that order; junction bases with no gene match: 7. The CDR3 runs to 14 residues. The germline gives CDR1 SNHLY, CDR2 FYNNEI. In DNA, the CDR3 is TGTGCCAGCAGTATCGAGACAGGGCGTCAGCCCCAGCATTTT. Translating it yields CASSIETGRQPQHF.

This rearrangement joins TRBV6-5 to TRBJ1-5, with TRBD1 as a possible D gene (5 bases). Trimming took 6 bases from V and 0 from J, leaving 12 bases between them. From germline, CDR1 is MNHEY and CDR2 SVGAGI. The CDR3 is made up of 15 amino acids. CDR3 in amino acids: CASRPGGYSNQPQHF. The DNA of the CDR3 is TGTGCCAGCAGACCCGGGGGTTATAGCAATCAGCCCCAGCATTTT.